A single sample is the source of the 28 T cell receptor beta chains below, sequenced in a study of T-cell reconstitution after alpha-beta-depleted transplantation in children. Construction of the TCRbeta library involved unique molecular identifiers. TCRdb independently ran MiXCR on the PCR reads; one entry per CDR3 protein. The sample yields 500,000 to 750,000 distinct CDR3 sequences, roughly 27% seen once. The source was PBMCs, collected before TCRalphabeta/CD19-depleted stem cell transplant. The receptors derive from a boy less than two years old with Wiskott-Aldrich syndrome, due to receive a stem cell transplant.

This chain links TRBV7-6 with TRBJ2-1; no reliable D call. The V end was cut by 8 bases, the J end by 8 bases, with 10 bases between. Germline CDR1 SGHVS, CDR2 FNYEAQ. The CDR3 sequence is 11 residues long. The CDR3 spells CASRHDDEQFF. CDR3 in DNA: TGTGCCAGCCGGCACGATGATGAGCAGTTCTTC.

This clonotype turned up a few times. The chain joins TRBV5-6 to TRBJ2-1; TRBD2 is a possible D gene (6 bases). Per germline, CDR1 SGHDT and CDR2 YYEEEE. The CDR3 is made up of 16 amino acids. V lost 0 bases and J lost 2, with 12 bases in between. The DNA for the CDR3 is TGTGCCAGCAGCTTGGATACGGGGGTGGCCTACAATGAGCAGTTCTTC. As protein: CASSLDTGVAYNEQFF.

This clonotype occurred once. J is TRBJ1-2 and V is TRBV7-9; D unresolved. V was pared by 5 bases and J by 3 bases, with 13 bases between. CDR1 and CDR2 from the germline V gene are SEHNR and FQNEAQ (reference sequence). The CDR3 has 14 amino acids. The CDR3 here is CASSPEPSHYGYTF. For the CDR3, the DNA is TGTGCCAGCAGCCCGGAACCCTCCCACTATGGCTACACCTTC.

The chain recombines TRBV12-3 or TRBV12-4 with TRBJ2-7, with 9 bases aligning to TRBD2. The CDR3 sequence is 15 residues long. J lost 6 bases, V lost 8 bases, and 14 bases had no gene match. CDR3: CASLPGGSGSREQYF. CDR3 DNA: TGTGCCAGCCTCCCTGGCGGTAGCGGGAGTCGCGAGCAGTACTTC.

This clonotype occurred a few times. V usage is TRBV11-2 and J usage is TRBJ2-3, with D possibly matching TRBD2 (6 bases). Trimming took off 3 bases at V and 6 bases at J, with 10 bases between the two ends. Germline V gene lookup returns CDR1 SGHAT and CDR2 FQNNGV. This CDR3 comprises 13 residues. CDR3 sequence (DNA): TGTGCCAGCAGCTTGGGGGACTCCGATACGCAGTATTTT. It yields the protein CASSLGDSDTQYF.

The chain combines TRBV5-1 with TRBJ2-1; no reliable D call. CDR1 and CDR2 from the germline V gene are SGHRS and YFSETQ. Trimming took 1 base from V and 1 from J, leaving 6 bases between them. This CDR3 region has 14 residues. In DNA form, the CDR3 reads TGCGCCAGCAGCTTGTGTGGTTCCTACAATGAGCAGTTCTTC. It encodes CASSLCGSYNEQFF.

This clonotype appeared a few times. The DNA for the CDR3 is TGTGCCAGCAGTTTCGCCGCTAGCAACTTCGCAGATACGCAGTATTTT. It codes for CASSFAASNFADTQYF. The chain is built from TRBV12-3 or TRBV12-4 and TRBJ2-3; tentative D call: TRBD2 (5 bases). This CDR3 comprises 16 residues. V dropped 3 bases and J dropped 4 bases, with 17 bases sitting between them.

The genes are TRBV4-1 and TRBJ2-3; TRBD2 matches at 11 bases. With 1 base clipped from V and 9 bases from J, the junction kept 12 bases outside the gene matches. The CDR3 contains 17 residues. The germline V gene has CDR1 MGHRA and CDR2 YSYEKL. The CDR3 loop is CASSQVAVAGGPGTQYF. The DNA of the CDR3 is TGCGCCAGCAGCCAAGTGGCCGTAGCGGGAGGGCCAGGAACGCAGTATTTT.

The rearrangement joins TRBV12-3 or TRBV12-4 to TRBJ1-1; tentatively, D is TRBD1 (6 bases). The V gene lost 6 bases and the J gene lost 1 base, with 12 bases spanning the gap. This CDR3 has 14 residues. The CDR3 protein is CASRGTTGNTEAFF. The CDR3 DNA follows: TGTGCCAGCAGGGGGACGACAGGGAACACTGAAGCTTTCTTT.

This clonotype was detected only a few times. This chain uses TRBV5-1 with TRBJ2-5; D unresolved. Deletions cut 1 base from V and 7 bases from J, with 14 bases between. Germline V gene lookup returns CDR1 SGHRS and CDR2 YFSETQ. CDR3 length equals 14 residues. The CDR3 DNA sequence: TGCGCCAGCAGCTTGAACGGCGCCTTGGGGACCCAGTACTTC. Translated: CASSLNGALGTQYF.

This clonotype was recorded a few times. In nucleotides, the CDR3 is TGCGCCAGCCGCGGCGGGGGGCAGCAGGAGACCCAGTACTTC. Translating gives CASRGGGQQETQYF. The genes are TRBV5-1 and TRBJ2-5; 8 bases agree with TRBD2. The trim removed 7 bases at V and 5 bases at J, leaving 10 bases unmatched. Germline CDR1 and CDR2: SGHRS and YFSETQ. This CDR3 is built from 14 residues.

V is TRBV30 and J is TRBJ2-2, with D hard to call. Deletions cut 3 bases from V and 6 bases from J, with 14 bases between. The CDR3 has 14 amino acids. The V gene's germline CDR1 is GTSNPN and CDR2 SVGIG (reference sequence). This chain's CDR3 is CAWSSTILAGELFF. The CDR3 DNA follows: TGTGCCTGGAGCTCCACGATTCTTGCCGGGGAGCTGTTTTTT.

The chain links TRBV5-1 to TRBJ2-5; perhaps D is TRBD1 or TRBD2 (5 bases each). V lost 4 bases and J lost 5, with 15 bases in between. From germline, CDR1 is SGHRS and CDR2 YFSETQ. The CDR3 runs 14 residues. This chain's CDR3 is CASSPTWGSETQYF. In DNA, the CDR3 is TGCGCCAGCAGCCCTACTTGGGGGAGCGAGACCCAGTACTTC.

This clonotype has only a few counts. The V and J genes are TRBV29-1 and TRBJ1-4; weak D call: TRBD1 (6 bases). Trimming removed 6 bases from V and 8 bases from J, with 19 bases in between. The CDR3 loop spans 14 amino acids. CDR1 and CDR2 from the germline V gene are SQVTM and ANQGSEA. CDR3 loop: CSVLVGGRGEKLFF. The CDR3 nucleotides read TGCAGCGTCCTCGTCGGGGGGCGGGGAGAAAAACTGTTTTTT. The full variable domain, with the rest looked up from reference TRBV29-1 and TRBJ1-4, is SAVISQKPSRDICQRGTSLTIQCQVDSQVTMMFWYRQQPGQSLTLIATANQGSEATYESGFVIDKFPISRPNLTFSTLTVSNMSPEDSSIYLCSVLVGGRGEKLFFGSGTQLSVL.

The chain recombines TRBV27 with TRBJ2-7, with D tentatively TRBD1 (6 bases). V shed 4 bases and J shed 0 bases, with 13 bases lying between them. The germline V gene has CDR1 MNHEY and CDR2 SMNVEV (reference sequence). This CDR3 region has 15 residues. CDR3 bases: TGTGCCAGCAGTTGGAGCGGACAGACCTCCTACGAGCAGTACTTC. Translated: CASSWSGQTSYEQYF.

This clonotype came up a few times. This rearrangement joins TRBV7-2 to TRBJ2-7; D is possibly TRBD1 (5 bases). CDR1 SGHTA and CDR2 FQGNSA come from the germline V gene. V dropped 2 bases and J dropped 6 bases, with 14 bases sitting between them. This CDR3 region has 14 residues. This chain's CDR3 is CASSLTPDSFEQYF. CDR3 DNA sequence: TGTGCCAGCAGCTTAACACCAGACAGCTTCGAGCAGTACTTC.

J is TRBJ2-1 and V is TRBV5-1; D is perhaps TRBD1 (5 bases). Germline CDR1 and CDR2: SGHRS and YFSETQ. The V gene lost 0 bases and the J gene lost 9 bases, with 7 bases spanning the gap. The CDR3 totals 12 residues. This CDR3 is CASSLVGAEQFF. The CDR3 DNA is TGCGCCAGCAGCTTGGTAGGGGCTGAGCAGTTCTTC.

The V gene is TRBV20-1, the J gene TRBJ2-1; TRBD2 aligns across 11 bases. The CDR3 consists of 13 residues. In germline, CDR1 is DFQATT, CDR2 SNEGSKA (reference sequence). Germline trimming cut 5 bases from V and 5 bases from J; bases unmatched to any gene: 2. The DNA for the CDR3 is TGCAGTGCTCTAGCGGGAGGAAACAATGAGCAGTTCTTC. Translation: CSALAGGNNEQFF.

CDR3 in amino acids: CASSSGGENEQFF. CDR3 DNA: TGCGCCAGCAGCTCGGGGGGGGAAAATGAGCAGTTCTTC. The rearrangement links TRBV5-1 to TRBJ2-1, with TRBD2 identical over 8 bases. The length of the CDR3 is 13 residues. J gave up 7 bases and V 3 bases, and 3 bases lay outside the gene matches. Germline values: CDR1 SGHRS, CDR2 YFSETQ.

The chain uses TRBV5-1 and TRBJ2-7; D is uncertain. Germline V gene sequence: CDR1 SGHRS, CDR2 YFSETQ. V lost 7 bases to trimming and J lost 0 bases, with 14 bases between them. This CDR3 comprises 14 residues. CDR3 amino acids: CASGPGYFSYEQYF. The CDR3 nucleotides read TGCGCCAGCGGACCAGGTTATTTCTCCTACGAGCAGTACTTC.

The V call is TRBV15, the J call TRBJ1-3, with unresolved D. There are 15 residues in the CDR3. The V gene lost 0 bases and the J gene lost 0 bases, with 6 bases spanning the gap. CDR1 and CDR2 (germline): LNHNV, YYDKDF (reference sequence). CDR3 nucleotide sequence: TGTGCCACCAGCAGAGAAGGGTTCTCTGGAAACACCATATATTTT. It translates to CATSREGFSGNTIYF.

The sample holds a few counts of this clonotype. V and J are TRBV6-5 and TRBJ2-5; the D gene could be TRBD1 or TRBD2 (5 bases each). This CDR3 has 15 residues. Germline V gives CDR1 MNHEY, CDR2 SVGAGI. V lost 0 bases, J lost 5 bases, and 13 bases lay in between. DNA for the CDR3: TGTGCCAGCAGTTACTCAGGGGACCTGGTCGAGACCCAGTACTTC. Protein: CASSYSGDLVETQYF.

This clonotype turned up a few times. The chain carries TRBV24-1 and TRBJ2-1, with 8 bases matching TRBD2. The CDR3 sequence is 16 residues long. Germline CDR1 is KGHDR and CDR2 is SFDVKD. With 5 bases clipped from V and 1 base from J, the junction kept 6 bases outside the gene matches. DNA for the CDR3: TGTGCCACCAGTGTCCGACTAGCGACATCCTACAATGAGCAGTTCTTC. It encodes CATSVRLATSYNEQFF.

This clonotype turned up a few times. The V call is TRBV20-1, the J call TRBJ2-5; D may be TRBD1 (7 bases). Trimming cost V 6 bases and J 1 base, with 15 bases left between them. CDR3 length: 14 residues. Germline-derived CDR1 and CDR2 are DFQATT and SNEGSKA (reference sequence). CDR3 DNA sequence: TGCAGTGCGGCGGGACAGAACCTCCAAGAGACCCAGTACTTC. Its protein product is CSAAGQNLQETQYF.

The chain joins TRBV11-2 to TRBJ2-5; 8 nucleotides line up with TRBD2. The ends lost 5 bases at V and 5 bases at J; junction bases unmatched: 10. The CDR3 has 15 amino acids. Germline CDR1 SGHAT, CDR2 FQNNGV. This CDR3 is CASSPGVREGETQYF. The CDR3 coding sequence is TGTGCCAGCAGCCCCGGAGTTCGGGAGGGGGAGACCCAGTACTTC.

This sequence joins TRBV5-1 and TRBJ2-2; 8 bases are shared with TRBD1. The germline V gene encodes CDR1 SGHRS and CDR2 YFSETQ. This CDR3 contains 15 residues. With 6 bases clipped from V and 3 bases from J, the junction kept 7 bases outside the gene matches. The CDR3 DNA is TGCGCCAGCACGCCTCCAGGGGGCCACACCGGGGAGCTGTTTTTT. Encoded protein: CASTPPGGHTGELFF. Full variable domain (missing parts from reference TRBV5-1 and TRBJ2-2): KAGVTQTPRYLIKTRGQQVTLSCSPISGHRSVSWYQQTPGQGLQFLFEYFSETQRNKGNFPGRFSGRQFSNSRSEMNVSTLELGDSALYLCASTPPGGHTGELFFGEGSRLTVL.

In this sample, this clonotype turned up a few times. The CDR3 reads CASSFFGGPNTEAFF. CDR3 DNA: TGTGCCAGCAGCTTTTTTGGGGGGCCGAACACTGAAGCTTTCTTT. This chain links TRBV5-6 with TRBJ1-1, with D possibly being TRBD1 (6 bases). The CDR3 covers 15 residues. V was clipped by 2 bases and J by 1 base, with 12 bases between them. Per germline, CDR1 SGHDT and CDR2 YYEEEE. Supplemented by reference TRBV5-6 and TRBJ1-1, the full variable domain reads DAGVTQSPTHLIKTRGQQVTLRCSPKSGHDTVSWYQQALGQGPQFIFQYYEEEERQRGNFPDRFSGHQFPNYSSELNVNALLLGDSALYLCASSFFGGPNTEAFFGQGTRLTVV.

The V gene is TRBV29-1, the J gene TRBJ1-3; TRBD1 aligns across 9 bases. Germline V gives CDR1 SQVTM, CDR2 ANQGSEA. This CDR3 is built from 14 residues. The CDR3 coding sequence is TGCAAGGTGAAAAAACAGGGGGCGCGAAACACCATATATTTT. It specifies CKVKKQGARNTIYF.